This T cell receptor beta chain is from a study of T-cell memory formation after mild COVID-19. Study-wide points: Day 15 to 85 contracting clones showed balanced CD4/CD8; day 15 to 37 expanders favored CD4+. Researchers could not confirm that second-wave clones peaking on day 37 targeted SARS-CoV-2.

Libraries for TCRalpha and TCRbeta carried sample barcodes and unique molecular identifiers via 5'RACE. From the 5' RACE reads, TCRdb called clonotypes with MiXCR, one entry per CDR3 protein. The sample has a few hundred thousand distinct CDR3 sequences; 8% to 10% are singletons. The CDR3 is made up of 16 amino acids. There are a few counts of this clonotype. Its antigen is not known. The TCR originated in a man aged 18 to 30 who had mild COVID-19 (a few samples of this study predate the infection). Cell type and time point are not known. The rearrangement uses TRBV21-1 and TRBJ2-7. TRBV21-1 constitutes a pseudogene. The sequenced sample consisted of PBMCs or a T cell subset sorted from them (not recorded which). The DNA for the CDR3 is TGTGCCAGCAGCAAAGGAAAACTGAACTTCTCCTACGAGCAGTACTTC. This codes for CASSKGKLNFSYEQYF.